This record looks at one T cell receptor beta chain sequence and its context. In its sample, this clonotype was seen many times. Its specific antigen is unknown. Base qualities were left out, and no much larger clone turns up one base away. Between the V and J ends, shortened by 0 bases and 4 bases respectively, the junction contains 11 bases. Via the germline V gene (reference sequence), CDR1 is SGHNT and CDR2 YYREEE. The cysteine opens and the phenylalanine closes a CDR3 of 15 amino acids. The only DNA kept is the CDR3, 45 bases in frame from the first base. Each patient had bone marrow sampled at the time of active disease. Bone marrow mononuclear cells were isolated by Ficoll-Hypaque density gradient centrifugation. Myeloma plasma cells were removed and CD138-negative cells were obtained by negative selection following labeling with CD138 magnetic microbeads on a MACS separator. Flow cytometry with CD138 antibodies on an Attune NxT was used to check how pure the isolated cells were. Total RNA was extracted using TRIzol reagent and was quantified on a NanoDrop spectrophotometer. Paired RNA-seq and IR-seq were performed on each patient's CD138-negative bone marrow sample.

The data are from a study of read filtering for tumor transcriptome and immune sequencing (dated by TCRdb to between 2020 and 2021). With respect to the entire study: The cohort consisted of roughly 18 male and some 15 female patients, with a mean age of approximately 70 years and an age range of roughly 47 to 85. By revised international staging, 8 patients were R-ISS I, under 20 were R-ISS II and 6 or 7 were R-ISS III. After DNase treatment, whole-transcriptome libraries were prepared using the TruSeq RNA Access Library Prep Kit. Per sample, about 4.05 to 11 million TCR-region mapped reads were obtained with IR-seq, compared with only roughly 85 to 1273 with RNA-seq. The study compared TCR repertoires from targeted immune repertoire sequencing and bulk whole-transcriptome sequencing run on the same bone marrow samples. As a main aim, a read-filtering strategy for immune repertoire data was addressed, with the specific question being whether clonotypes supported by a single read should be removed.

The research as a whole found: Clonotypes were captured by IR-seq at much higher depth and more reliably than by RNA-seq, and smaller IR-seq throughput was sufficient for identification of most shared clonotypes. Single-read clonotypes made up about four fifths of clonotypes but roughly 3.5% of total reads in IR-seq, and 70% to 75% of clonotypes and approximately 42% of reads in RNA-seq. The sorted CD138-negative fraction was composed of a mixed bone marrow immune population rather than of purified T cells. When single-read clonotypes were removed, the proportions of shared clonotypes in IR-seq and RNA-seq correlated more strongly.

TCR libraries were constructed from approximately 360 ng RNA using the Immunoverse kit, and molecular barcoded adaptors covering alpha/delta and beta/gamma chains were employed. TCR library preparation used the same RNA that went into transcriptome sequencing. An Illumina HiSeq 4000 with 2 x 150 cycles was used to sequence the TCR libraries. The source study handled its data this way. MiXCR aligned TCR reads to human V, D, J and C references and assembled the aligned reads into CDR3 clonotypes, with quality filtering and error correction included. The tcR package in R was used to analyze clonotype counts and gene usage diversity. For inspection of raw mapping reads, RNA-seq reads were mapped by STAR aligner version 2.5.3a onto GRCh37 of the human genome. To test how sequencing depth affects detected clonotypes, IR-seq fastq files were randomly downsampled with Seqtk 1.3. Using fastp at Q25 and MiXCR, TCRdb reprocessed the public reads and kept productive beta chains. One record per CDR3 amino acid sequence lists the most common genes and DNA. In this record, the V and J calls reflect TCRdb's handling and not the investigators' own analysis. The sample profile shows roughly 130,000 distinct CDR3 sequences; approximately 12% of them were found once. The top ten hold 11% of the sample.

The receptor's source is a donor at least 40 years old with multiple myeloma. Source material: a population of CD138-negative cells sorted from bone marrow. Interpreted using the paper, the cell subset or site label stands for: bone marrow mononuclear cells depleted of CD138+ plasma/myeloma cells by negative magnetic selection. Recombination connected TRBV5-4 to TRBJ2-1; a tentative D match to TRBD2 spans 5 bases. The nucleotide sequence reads TGTGCCAGCAGCTTGGGTAACCGGGATTACAATGAGCAGTTCTTC. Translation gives CASSLGNRDYNEQFF.